Sequencing of this TCR beta chain was carried out in a study of T-cell reconstitution after alpha-beta-depleted transplantation in children (dated by TCRdb to about 2016). Some background on the complete study: Using TCR repertoire profiling, the study followed T-cell immune reconstitution in a quantitative way in children after TCRalphabeta/CD19-depleted allogeneic hematopoietic cell transplantation. Paper-wide results and their limitations: The high TCRbeta diversity at day 60 in some patients was ascribed to recipient T cells and intrathymic progenitors that had survived conditioning. Hyperexpanded clone frequencies declined over subsequent months; after one year, T-cell counts and TCRbeta diversity were mostly attributed to newly produced T cells. About two months after transplant, the apparently early recovery of alphabetaT-cell counts reportedly depended on just several hundred clones that had expanded rapidly and came from non-depleted graft cells.

The intended sense of this specimen's treatment or condition label: allogeneic hematopoietic cell transplantation with graft depleted of TCRalphabeta T cells and CD19 B cells. The transplant recipients were children given TCRalphabeta/CD19-depleted allogeneic hematopoietic cell grafts. Relative to germline, V is missing 4 bases and J is missing 0 bases, with 7 bases of the junction outside any gene match. Looking up the germline V gene yields CDR1 SGHRS and CDR2 YFSETQ. The cysteine opens and the phenylalanine closes a CDR3 of 16 amino acids. The sequence is cut down to CDR3 DNA, 48 bases in frame from base 1. The method behind the library was PCR. Sequencer: Illumina HiSeq 2500. Molecular barcoding was employed in the preparation of TCR libraries, with unique molecular identifiers being used to normalize TCRbeta repertoire quantification. Through fastp at Q25 and MiXCR, TCRdb rebuilt clones from the public reads, retaining in-frame beta chains. Rows are unified per CDR3 protein, each entry keeping the most common DNA and genes. The sample table contains around 580,000 distinct CDR3 sequences; only one count was recorded for 25% to 30% of them. The ten largest account for about a third of the sample.

This clonotype has just one count. Its antigen is still unknown. No base-level quality is on record; no much larger clone is a single base apart. The sample in question was PBMCs, obtained before TCRalphabeta/CD19-depleted stem cell transplant. The receptor chain draws on TRBV5-1 and TRBJ2-7, with 10 central nucleotides matching TRBD1. The clonotype originates from a boy younger than two with Wiskott-Aldrich syndrome, due to receive a stem cell transplant. This receptor has the CDR3 CASSGGQGLSSYEQYF. The DNA sequence is TGCGCCAGCAGCGGGGGACAGGGGCTCAGCTCCTACGAGCAGTACTTC.